The present entry profiles one TCR beta chain with its context. This sample stems from a study of technical replicates of blood from several donors. TCRdb's table, derived via immunoSEQ multiplex PCR, lists solely in-frame clones and lacks some. Among about 100,000 clones listed, roughly 96% were seen once. CDR3 size: 15 residues. Trimming removed 5 bases at V and 2 bases at J, with 15 bases between. From germline, CDR1 is LNHNV and CDR2 YYDKDF (reference sequence). The TCR was taken from a human donor in good health. The specimen was T cells isolated from PBMCs. The chain is built from TRBV15 and TRBJ1-2, with D perhaps matching TRBD1 (6 bases). The CDR3 DNA sequence: TGTGCCACCAGCGGAAATTGGGGGGGCAACTATGGCTACACCTTC. The encoded protein is CATSGNWGGNYGYTF.